The rows below give T cell receptor beta chains drawn from one sample of a study of blood T cell repertoires in COVID-19. Assay used: immunoSEQ multiplex PCR; TCRdb lists only in-frame clones, some missing. The sample lists some 100,000 clones, around four fifths seen once, with approximately 18% in the top ten. Sequenced material: peripheral blood. The receptors stem from a woman aged 55 to 70 with acute or convalescent COVID-19. Each CDR3 is given with its conserved first and last residue. Fields, in order: CDR3 length, V gene, CDR3 protein.

18,TRBV6-4,CASSGPGKFLNSYNEQFF
14,TRBV7-2,CASSLLPLGTEAFF
15,TRBV28,CASRSIRGPSYEQYF
13,TRBV12-5,CASAGPGGRGYTF
17,TRBV7-9,CASSNPPSAGQGEKLFF
15,TRBV7-3,CASSASATGRTEAFF
14,TRBV6-5,CASSTTGFNQPQHF
14,TRBV5-1,CASSLQGATDTQYF
12,TRBV29-1,CSVETGDTEAFF
14,TRBV18,CASSPQTSYNEQFF
17,TRBV18,CASSPLGEGTMNTEAFF
14,TRBV2,CASNLRTSNYGYTF
14,TRBV5-1,CASSLQGDGTEAFF
14,TRBV13,CASSLGQGTYEQYF
11,TRBV10-3,CAISAGSEQYF
15,TRBV27,CASSPFQGASYEQYF
15,TRBV27,CASSLGGKMNTEAFF
13,TRBV2,CARLTGPGTEAFF
12,TRBV7-3,CASSLTPLRDPF
14,TRBV28,CASSLLGGNEKLFF
15,TRBV27,CASSLTGSGNQPQHF
11,TRBV6-6,CAGGRGTEAFF
14,TRBV28,CASSRGATDYGYTF
16,TRBV5-1,CASSLDFGGQPYEQYF
17,TRBV21-1,CASSKFWRERKADTQYF